These T cell receptor beta chains were read from a single sample in a study of cytomegalovirus exposure and HLA in healthy donors. This table comes from immunoSEQ multiplex PCR, and its TCRdb copy is limited to in-frame clones, with some not included. This sample has roughly 150,000 clones, with about 75% found just once. The sample taken for sequencing was PBMCs. These receptors were collected from a man between 18 and 35 years old in good health and CMV-seropositive. The CDR3 runs from the conserved cysteine through the conserved F or W. The order of the fields is CDR3 DNA, CDR3 protein, clone size, D gene, V gene, J gene. The D gene is left open where the match is weak. Clone size, where shown, is once, few, many, or a class for clones that have expanded.

CDR3nt: TGTGCCAGCAGCCCTAGCGGGAGCACAGATACGCAGTATTTT; CDR3aa: CASSPSGSTDTQYF; abundance: .; d_gene: TRBD2; v_gene: TRBV7-2; j_gene: TRBJ2-3
CDR3nt: TGTGCCAGCACGCCCGGGACAGGGAGGCGCGAGCAGTACTTC; CDR3aa: CASTPGTGRREQYF; abundance: once; d_gene: TRBD1; v_gene: TRBV6-1; j_gene: TRBJ2-7
CDR3nt: TGTGCCAGCAGCAAAGGGTATGAACAGAGCTACGAGCAGTACTTC; CDR3aa: CASSKGYEQSYEQYF; abundance: .; d_gene: .; v_gene: TRBV21-1; j_gene: TRBJ2-7
CDR3nt: TGCGCCAGCAGACCGACTAGCGGGAGTGGAGAGACCCAGTACTTC; CDR3aa: CASRPTSGSGETQYF; abundance: .; d_gene: TRBD2; v_gene: TRBV5-1; j_gene: TRBJ2-5
CDR3nt: TGTGCCAGCAGTTCCCCGGGACAGGGGGCGTTGGATGAAAAACTGTTTTTT; CDR3aa: CASSSPGQGALDEKLFF; abundance: .; d_gene: TRBD1; v_gene: TRBV28; j_gene: TRBJ1-4
CDR3nt: TGCGCCAGCAGCTTGTTCTCTCCTCCGGATGGCTACACCTTC; CDR3aa: CASSLFSPPDGYTF; abundance: .; d_gene: .; v_gene: TRBV5-1; j_gene: TRBJ1-2
CDR3nt: TGCGCCAGCAGCTTGCCGACAGGGGGTTCGAACACCGGGGAGCTGTTTTTT; CDR3aa: CASSLPTGGSNTGELFF; abundance: .; d_gene: TRBD1; v_gene: TRBV5-1; j_gene: TRBJ2-2
CDR3nt: TGTGCCAGCAGCTCACGGGGGGGTGTGGAGACCCAGTACTTC; CDR3aa: CASSSRGGVETQYF; abundance: .; d_gene: TRBD2; v_gene: TRBV7-2; j_gene: TRBJ2-5
CDR3nt: TGTGCCAGCAGCTCTTTCACGGGACTAGCGGGAGTCCAGCAGTACTTC; CDR3aa: CASSSFTGLAGVQQYF; abundance: .; d_gene: TRBD2; v_gene: TRBV27; j_gene: TRBJ2-7
CDR3nt: TGTGCCAGCAGCCAAGTTTTAGCGGGCGAGTACAATGAGCAGTTCTTC; CDR3aa: CASSQVLAGEYNEQFF; abundance: few; d_gene: TRBD2; v_gene: TRBV14; j_gene: TRBJ2-1
CDR3nt: TGTGCCAGCAGTGGGACAGGCCAAGGCTATACGCAGTATTTT; CDR3aa: CASSGTGQGYTQYF; abundance: .; d_gene: TRBD1; v_gene: TRBV6-6; j_gene: TRBJ2-3
CDR3nt: TGTGCCAGCAGCCATTTAGCGGTGGATACGCAGTATTTT; CDR3aa: CASSHLAVDTQYF; abundance: .; d_gene: .; v_gene: TRBV7-9; j_gene: TRBJ2-3
CDR3nt: TGTGCCAGCAGTGACGGGGCATACAATGAGCAGTTCTTC; CDR3aa: CASSDGAYNEQFF; abundance: .; d_gene: .; v_gene: TRBV6-4; j_gene: TRBJ2-1
CDR3nt: TGTGCCAGCAGTGATCCCGGGAGTAGAACCGGGGAGCTGTTTTTT; CDR3aa: CASSDPGSRTGELFF; abundance: .; d_gene: .; v_gene: TRBV25-1; j_gene: TRBJ2-2
CDR3nt: TGTGCCAGTAGTATCTCAACAGGGGCCGCCTTCGGATATGGCTACACCTTC; CDR3aa: CASSISTGAAFGYGYTF; abundance: .; d_gene: TRBD1; v_gene: TRBV19; j_gene: TRBJ1-2
CDR3nt: TGTGCCAGCAGGGGGACCGGGACTAGAGACAATGAGCAGTTCTTC; CDR3aa: CASRGTGTRDNEQFF; abundance: .; d_gene: TRBD2; v_gene: TRBV28; j_gene: TRBJ2-1
CDR3nt: TGTGCCAGCAGCAAAGCTCGGGGGGATCAGCCCCAGCATTTT; CDR3aa: CASSKARGDQPQHF; abundance: .; d_gene: .; v_gene: TRBV21-1; j_gene: TRBJ1-5
CDR3nt: TGTGCCAGCAGCTTCGGGACGAACACCGGGGAGCTGTTTTTT; CDR3aa: CASSFGTNTGELFF; abundance: .; d_gene: .; v_gene: TRBV7-3; j_gene: TRBJ2-2
CDR3nt: TGTGCCAGCAGTTCAACTAGCGCCACCTACGAACAGTACTTC; CDR3aa: CASSSTSATYEQYF; abundance: .; d_gene: TRBD2; v_gene: TRBV6-6; j_gene: TRBJ2-7
CDR3nt: TGTGCCAGCAGCCAAGGGACGGGAGGGCCTTGCGAGCAGTACTTC; CDR3aa: CASSQGTGGPCEQYF; abundance: .; d_gene: TRBD2; v_gene: TRBV4-2; j_gene: TRBJ2-7
CDR3nt: TGTGCCAGCGGGGACTACCACACCGGGGAGCTGTTTTTT; CDR3aa: CASGDYHTGELFF; abundance: .; d_gene: TRBD2; v_gene: TRBV27; j_gene: TRBJ2-2
CDR3nt: TGTGCCTGGAGTGTACGAGGGAGTGGGTACAATGAGCAGTTCTTC; CDR3aa: CAWSVRGSGYNEQFF; abundance: .; d_gene: .; v_gene: TRBV30; j_gene: TRBJ2-1